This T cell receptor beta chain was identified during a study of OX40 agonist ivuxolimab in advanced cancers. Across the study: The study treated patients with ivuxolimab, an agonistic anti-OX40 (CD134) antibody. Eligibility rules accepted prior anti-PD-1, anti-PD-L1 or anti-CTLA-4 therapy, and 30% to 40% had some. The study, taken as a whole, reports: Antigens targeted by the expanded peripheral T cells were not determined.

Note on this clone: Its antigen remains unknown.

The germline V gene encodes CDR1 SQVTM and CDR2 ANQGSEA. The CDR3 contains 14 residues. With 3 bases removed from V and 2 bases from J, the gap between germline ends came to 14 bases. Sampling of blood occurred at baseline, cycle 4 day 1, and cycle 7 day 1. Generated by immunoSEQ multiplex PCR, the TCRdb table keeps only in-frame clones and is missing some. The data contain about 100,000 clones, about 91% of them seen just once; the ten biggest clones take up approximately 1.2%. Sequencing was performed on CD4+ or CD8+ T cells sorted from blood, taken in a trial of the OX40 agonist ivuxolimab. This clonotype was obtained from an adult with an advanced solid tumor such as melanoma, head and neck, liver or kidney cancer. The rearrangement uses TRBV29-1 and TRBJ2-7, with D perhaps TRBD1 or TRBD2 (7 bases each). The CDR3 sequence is CSVEERDRAYEQYF. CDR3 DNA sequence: TGCAGCGTTGAGGAGCGGGACAGAGCCTACGAGCAGTACTTC.